A selection of T cell receptor beta chains follows, all from one sample in a study of blood T cell repertoires in COVID-19. Produced via immunoSEQ multiplex PCR; TCRdb's table is partial and in-frame only. The sample has roughly 200,000 clones, 80% to 90% seen once. Material for sequencing was PBMCs or T cells enriched from blood (not recorded which). Every receptor here comes from a man between 40 and 49 years old who had recovered from COVID-19. Both conserved end residues are part of each CDR3. Fields, in order: CDR3 protein, CDR3 DNA, J gene, V gene, D gene, clone size. The D gene is left open where the match is weak. Only part of the rows carry a size: once, few, many, or a class if the clone is expanded.

CASSLTSGLYNEQFF TGTGCCAGCAGCCTAACTAGCGGGCTTTACAATGAGCAGTTCTTC TRBJ2-1 TRBV7-3 TRBD2 -
CATSREAGGTGELFF TGTGCCACCAGCAGAGAGGCAGGGGGGACCGGGGAGCTGTTTTTT TRBJ2-2 TRBV15 - -
CASSPPGSLYNEQFF TGTGCCAGCAGTCCCCCCGGGAGTCTCTACAATGAGCAGTTCTTC TRBJ2-1 TRBV28 - few
CASSSPQGNYGYTF TGTGCCAGCAGTTCCCCACAGGGGAACTATGGCTACACCTTC TRBJ1-2 TRBV6-5 TRBD1 once
CASRQRALNTEAFF TGTGCCAGCCGACAGCGAGCCTTGAACACTGAAGCTTTCTTT TRBJ1-1 TRBV6-5 - -
CATGAGGPDEQFF TGTGCCACCGGGGCGGGAGGGCCGGATGAGCAGTTCTTC TRBJ2-1 TRBV24-1 TRBD2 -
CATSAADRESGYTF TGTGCCACCAGTGCGGCCGACAGGGAAAGTGGCTACACCTTC TRBJ1-2 TRBV24-1 TRBD1 -
CATSRDRETQYF TGTGCCACCAGCAGAGATCGTGAGACCCAGTACTTC TRBJ2-5 TRBV15 - -
CSVQPGQPEAFF TGCAGCGTCCAGCCGGGACAGCCTGAAGCTTTCTTT TRBJ1-1 TRBV29-1 TRBD1 -
CASSQSVYTEAFF TGTGCCAGCTCTCAATCAGTCTACACTGAAGCTTTCTTT TRBJ1-1 TRBV18 - -
CASSLTGGVGAFF TGTGCCAGCAGCTTGACAGGGGGGGTCGGGGCTTTCTTT TRBJ1-1 TRBV7-2 TRBD1 -
CASSSAKGQENTGELFF TGTGCCAGCAGCTCAGCTAAAGGACAGGAGAACACCGGGGAGCTGTTTTTT TRBJ2-2 TRBV7-3 TRBD1 -
CASSPTANTEAFF TGTGCCAGCAGCCCGACAGCGAACACTGAAGCTTTCTTT TRBJ1-1 TRBV25-1 - once
CASSLRVAGELNEQFF TGTGCCAGCAGCTTGAGGGTAGCGGGAGAACTGAATGAGCAGTTCTTC TRBJ2-1 TRBV5-6 TRBD2 -
CASSGGADRDWRRQGEPQHF TGTGCCAGCAGCGGGGGGGCGGACAGGGACTGGAGGCGCCAAGGGGAGCCCCAGCATTTT TRBJ1-5 TRBV7-9 TRBD1 -
CASSYRAGYTEAFF TGTGCCAGCAGTTACAGGGCGGGTTACACTGAAGCTTTCTTT TRBJ1-1 TRBV27 - -
CATSDPPGQAGSGRDNEQFF TGTGCCACCAGTGATCCTCCGGGACAGGCTGGTAGCGGGAGAGACAATGAGCAGTTCTTC TRBJ2-1 TRBV24-1 - -
CASRNRGRDEQFF TGTGCCAGCAGGAACAGGGGCCGGGATGAGCAGTTCTTC TRBJ2-1 TRBV28 TRBD1 -
CASSGLPRDEQFF TGCGCCAGCAGTGGACTCCCCCGAGATGAGCAGTTCTTC TRBJ2-1 TRBV10-2 - -
CAWREDRTYSPLHF TGTGCCTGGAGAGAGGACAGAACTTATTCACCCCTCCACTTT TRBJ1-6 TRBV30 - many
CASSLVTGVNYGYTF TGTGCCAGCAGCTTAGTTACGGGAGTTAACTATGGCTACACCTTC TRBJ1-2 TRBV7-9 - -
CASSLYYNQPQHF TGCGCCAGCAGCTTGTATTATAATCAGCCCCAGCATTTT TRBJ1-5 TRBV5-1 - -
CASSPGTGGAGNTIYF TGCGCCAGCAGCCCAGGGACAGGGGGAGCTGGAAACACCATATATTTT TRBJ1-3 TRBV4-3 TRBD1 -
CSVRGHQETQYF TGCAGCGTGAGGGGGCACCAAGAGACCCAGTACTTC TRBJ2-5 TRBV29-1 TRBD1 -
CASSESGRETQYF TGCGCCAGCAGTGAGAGCGGGAGGGAGACCCAGTACTTC TRBJ2-5 TRBV10-2 TRBD2 once
CASSTSGLGYTGELFF TGTGCCAGCAGCACATCGGGACTAGGTTACACCGGGGAGCTGTTTTTT TRBJ2-2 TRBV7-8 TRBD2 -
CASTASLARKETQYF TGTGCCAGTACCGCCTCCTTGGCCAGAAAAGAGACCCAGTACTTC TRBJ2-5 TRBV19 - -
CASSLSPGQNQPQHF TGTGCCAGCAGCTTGTCCCCGGGACAGAATCAGCCCCAGCATTTT TRBJ1-5 TRBV5-4 TRBD1 -